This TCR beta chain was recovered during a study of cytomegalovirus exposure and HLA in healthy donors. With 7 bases removed from V and 7 bases from J, the gap between germline ends came to 17 bases. The CDR3 consists of 14 residues. Germline loops: CDR1 ENHRY, CDR2 SYGVKD. Vbeta (60) and Jbeta (13) primers were used in the PCR. TCRdb's table, derived via immunoSEQ multiplex PCR, lists solely in-frame clones and lacks some. This table holds 150,000 or so clones, 60% to 80% found once. This clone occurred a few times. Sequenced input: PBMCs. The origin of this receptor is a man aged 30 to 45 in good health and CMV-seropositive. The chain uses TRBV10-3 and TRBJ2-1; D is unclear. CDR3 sequence reads: CAINSAPERNEQFF. The DNA of the CDR3 is TGTGCCATCAATTCGGCTCCTGAGAGGAATGAGCAGTTCTTC.